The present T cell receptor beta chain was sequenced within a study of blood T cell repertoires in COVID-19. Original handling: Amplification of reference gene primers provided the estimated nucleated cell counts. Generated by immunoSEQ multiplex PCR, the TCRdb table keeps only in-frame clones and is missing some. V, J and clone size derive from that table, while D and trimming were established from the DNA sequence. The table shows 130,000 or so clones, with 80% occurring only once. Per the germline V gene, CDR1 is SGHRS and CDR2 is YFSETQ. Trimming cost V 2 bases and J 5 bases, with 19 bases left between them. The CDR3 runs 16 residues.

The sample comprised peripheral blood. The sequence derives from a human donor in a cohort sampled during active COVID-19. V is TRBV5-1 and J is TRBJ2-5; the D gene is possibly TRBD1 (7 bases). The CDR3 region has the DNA TGCGCCAGCAGCTTCAGGGGGGACTTTATCCGGGAGACCCAGTACTTC. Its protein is CASSFRGDFIRETQYF.